These 13 T cell receptor beta chains share one sample of origin, sequenced in a study of CD8 T cells in ankylosing spondylitis. TCRdb re-called the 5' RACE reads with MiXCR, one entry per CDR3 protein. The table shows 150,000 to 200,000 distinct CDR3 sequences, with about 32% occurring only once. The specimen was synovial fluid, either unsorted or a sorted T cell fraction (not recorded which). These receptors were obtained from a male donor with ankylosing spondylitis.

This clonotype was detected ten times or more. V and J are TRBV7-9 and TRBJ1-4; no clear D. The CDR3 consists of 16 residues. V was pared by 1 base and J by 0 bases, with 9 bases between. CDR1 and CDR2 (germline): SEHNR, FQNEAQ (reference sequence). DNA for the CDR3: TGTGCCAGCAGCTTAGGAGTGGCTCCAACTAATGAAAAACTGTTTTTT. Protein product: CASSLGVAPTNEKLFF.

This clonotype was seen only a few times. The chain joins TRBV5-1 to TRBJ2-3, with D tentatively TRBD1 or TRBD2 (5 bases each). V was clipped by 4 bases and J by 4 bases, with 13 bases between them. This CDR3 has 14 residues. The germline V gene encodes CDR1 SGHRS and CDR2 YFSETQ. DNA of the CDR3: TGCGCCAGCAGCCTGCTAGGGGAGTCAGATACGCAGTATTTT. Its translation is CASSLLGESDTQYF. Full variable domain (outside the CDR3, taken from reference TRBV5-1 and TRBJ2-3): KAGVTQTPRYLIKTRGQQVTLSCSPISGHRSVSWYQQTPGQGLQFLFEYFSETQRNKGNFPGRFSGRQFSNSRSEMNVSTLELGDSALYLCASSLLGESDTQYFGPGTRLTVL.

The chain has TRBV5-1 and TRBJ1-3; D is unresolved. Trimming left V 0 bases short and J 1 base short, with 8 bases between. Per germline, CDR1 SGHRS and CDR2 YFSETQ. The length of the CDR3 is 15 residues. CDR3 DNA: TGCGCCAGCAGCTTGGATGGCTCTTCTGGAAACACCATATATTTT. Its translation is CASSLDGSSGNTIYF.

The V gene is TRBV20-1, the J gene TRBJ2-7; D call uncertain. Germline lookup yields CDR1 DFQATT and CDR2 SNEGSKA (reference sequence). The V gene lost 6 bases and the J gene lost 0 bases, with 12 bases spanning the gap. The CDR3 consists of 13 residues. The chain's CDR3 is CSAPPVASYEQYF. CDR3 bases: TGCAGTGCCCCCCCCGTCGCCTCCTACGAGCAGTACTTC.

This clonotype was counted ten times or more. V and J are TRBV12-3 or TRBV12-4 and TRBJ1-2; 7 bases match TRBD1. The CDR3 is 14 amino acids. Trimming took 3 bases from V and 8 from J; bases not matched to a gene: 9. The CDR3 loop is CASSFDRGHRGYTF. The CDR3 region has the DNA TGTGCCAGCAGTTTTGATAGGGGGCATCGAGGCTACACCTTC.

V is TRBV10-2 and J is TRBJ1-4, with D hard to call. CDR1 is WSHSY, CDR2 SAAADI, per germline. V was clipped by 6 bases and J by 0 bases, with 11 bases between them. This CDR3 has 15 amino acids. The DNA for the CDR3 is TGCGCCAGCAGACTGGACGGTGCAACTAATGAAAAACTGTTTTTT. Its protein is CASRLDGATNEKLFF.

This clonotype was recorded many times. The rearrangement uses TRBV5-1 and TRBJ2-1, with TRBD2 matching 14 bases. The germline V gene has CDR1 SGHRS and CDR2 YFSETQ. This CDR3 comprises 22 residues. J was trimmed by 5 bases and V by 1 base; bases with no gene match: 20. CDR3 protein: CASSLPLGLAGGVSINHNEQFF. CDR3 sequence (DNA): TGCGCCAGCAGCTTGCCACTTGGACTAGCGGGAGGTGTGTCCATCAATCACAATGAGCAGTTCTTC.

This chain joins TRBV27 and TRBJ2-2; D possibly matches TRBD1 or TRBD2 (5 bases each). Trimming pared 8 bases from V and 8 bases from J, leaving 18 bases between. The CDR3 has 14 residues. The germline CDR1 and CDR2 sequences are MNHEY and SMNVEV (reference sequence). The CDR3 coding sequence is TGTGCCAGCGGACGGGGCCTGGGTCCGGGGGAGCTGTTTTTT. Encoded protein: CASGRGLGPGELFF.

The table lists this clonotype with many counts. This chain uses TRBV25-1 with TRBJ2-2; 9 nucleotides line up with TRBD2. V gave up 0 bases and J gave up 2 bases; unmatched junction bases: 4. The CDR3 consists of 17 residues. The germline gives CDR1 MGHDK, CDR2 SYGVNS. CDR3 DNA sequence: TGTGCCAGCAGTGAATATATAGCGGGGGTAAACACCGGGGAGCTGTTTTTT. Protein: CASSEYIAGVNTGELFF.

In its sample, this clonotype was seen once. The rearrangement links TRBV7-9 to TRBJ2-5; the D gene is possibly TRBD2 (7 bases). The CDR3 consists of 14 residues. Germline CDR1 and CDR2: SEHNR and FQNEAQ (reference sequence). V was cut by 2 bases and J by 6 bases, with 13 bases left in between. The CDR3 DNA is TGTGCCAGCAGCTTATTCCCCGGGGGGCAGACCCAGTACTTC. Its protein is CASSLFPGGQTQYF.

In this sample, this clonotype turned up a few times. This chain uses TRBV3-1 with TRBJ2-7; 7 bases agree with TRBD2. V trimming: 4 bases; J trimming: 3 bases; junction bases outside the gene matches: 6. This CDR3 spans 14 amino acids. The V gene's germline CDR1 is LGHDT and CDR2 YNNKEL (reference sequence). The CDR3 DNA reads as TGTGCCAGCAGCCCGAACGGGAGGAGCTACGAGCAGTACTTC. Translating it yields CASSPNGRSYEQYF.

This CDR3 is CASSDHPPRRPDPYGYTF. For the CDR3, the DNA is TGTGCCAGCAGCGACCATCCACCCCGACGGCCGGACCCCTATGGCTACACCTTC. The genes are TRBV11-2 and TRBJ1-2; D uncertain. Trimming removed 5 bases from V and 4 bases from J, with 26 bases in between. CDR1 and CDR2 (germline): SGHAT, FQNNGV. The CDR3 consists of 18 residues.

The gene calls are TRBV7-2 and TRBJ1-2; a possible D gene is TRBD1 (6 bases). This CDR3 spans 15 amino acids. From germline, CDR1 is SGHTA and CDR2 FQGNSA. Trimming pared 4 bases from V and 4 bases from J, leaving 16 bases between. This chain's CDR3 is CASSSPLPTGYGYTF. The CDR3 region has the DNA TGTGCCAGCAGCTCACCCCTGCCGACAGGCTATGGCTACACCTTC.